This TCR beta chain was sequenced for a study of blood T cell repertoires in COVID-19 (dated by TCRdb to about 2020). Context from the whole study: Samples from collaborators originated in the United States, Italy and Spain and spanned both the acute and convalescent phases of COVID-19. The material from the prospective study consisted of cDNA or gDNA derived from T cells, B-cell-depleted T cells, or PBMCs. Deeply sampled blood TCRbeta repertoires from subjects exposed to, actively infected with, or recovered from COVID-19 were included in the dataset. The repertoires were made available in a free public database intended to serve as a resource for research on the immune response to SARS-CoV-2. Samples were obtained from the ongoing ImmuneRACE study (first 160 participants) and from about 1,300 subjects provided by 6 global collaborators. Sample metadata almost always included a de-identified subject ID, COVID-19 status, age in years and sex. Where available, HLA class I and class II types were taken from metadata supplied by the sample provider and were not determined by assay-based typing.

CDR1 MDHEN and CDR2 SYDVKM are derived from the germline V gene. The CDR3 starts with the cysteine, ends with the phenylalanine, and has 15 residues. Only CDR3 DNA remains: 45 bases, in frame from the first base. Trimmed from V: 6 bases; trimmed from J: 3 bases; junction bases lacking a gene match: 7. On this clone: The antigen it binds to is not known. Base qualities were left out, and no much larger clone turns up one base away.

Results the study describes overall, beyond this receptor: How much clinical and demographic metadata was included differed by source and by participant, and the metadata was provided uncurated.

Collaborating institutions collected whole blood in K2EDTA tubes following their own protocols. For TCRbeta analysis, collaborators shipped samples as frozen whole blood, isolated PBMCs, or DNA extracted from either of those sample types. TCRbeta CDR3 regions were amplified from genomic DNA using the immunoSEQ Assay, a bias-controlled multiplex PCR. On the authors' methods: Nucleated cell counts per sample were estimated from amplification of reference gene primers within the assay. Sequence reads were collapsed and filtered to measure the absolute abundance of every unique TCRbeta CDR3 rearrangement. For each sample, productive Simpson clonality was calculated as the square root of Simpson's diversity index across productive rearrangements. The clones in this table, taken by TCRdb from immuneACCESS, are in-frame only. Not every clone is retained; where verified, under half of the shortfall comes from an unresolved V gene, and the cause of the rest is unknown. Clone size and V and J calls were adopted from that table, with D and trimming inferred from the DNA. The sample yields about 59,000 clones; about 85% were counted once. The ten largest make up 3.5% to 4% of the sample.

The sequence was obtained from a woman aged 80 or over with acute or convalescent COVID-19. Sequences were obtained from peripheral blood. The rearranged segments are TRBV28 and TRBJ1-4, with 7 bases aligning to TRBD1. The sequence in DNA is TGTGCCAGCAGGGGCGAGGGGGCGGCTAATGAAAAACTGTTTTTT. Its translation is CASRGEGAANEKLFF.